The 28 T cell receptor beta chains below all came from one sample that was sequenced in a study of shared clonotypes between healthy human individuals. TCRdb keeps only in-frame clones here, not all; method: immunoSEQ multiplex PCR. The profile shows roughly 490,000 clones, 70% to 80% of them singletons. Input material: PBMCs. Receptors originate from a middle-aged woman in good health. Some clones in this sample may be carry-over from other donors' samples.

The chain employs TRBV30 and TRBJ1-6; 7 bases agree with TRBD1. The CDR3 runs 14 residues. The germline CDR1 and CDR2 sequences are GTSNPN and SVGIG (reference sequence). Trimming at V came to 2 bases and at J to 6 bases, leaving 4 bases not matched to a gene. CDR3 DNA: TGTGCCTGGAGTCCCGGGACAGCTAATTCACCCCTCCACTTT. Its protein is CAWSPGTANSPLHF.

This chain uses TRBV7-9 with TRBJ1-4; D ambiguous. This CDR3 comprises 14 residues. CDR1 SEHNR and CDR2 FQNEAQ come from the germline V gene (reference sequence). Trimming cost V 5 bases and J 3 bases, with 10 bases left between them. The CDR3 DNA reads TGTGCCAGCAGCCTCGCGGTCGCTAATGAAAAACTGTTTTTT. Translating it yields CASSLAVANEKLFF.

J is TRBJ2-7 and V is TRBV28; 9 bases are shared with TRBD2. The CDR3 totals 16 residues. J was trimmed by 0 bases and V by 3 bases; bases with no gene match: 6. The germline V gene has CDR1 MDHEN and CDR2 SYDVKM. CDR3 DNA sequence: TGTGCCAGCAGTTTGGGTAGCGGGAGACTCTCCTACGAGCAGTACTTC. Its protein product is CASSLGSGRLSYEQYF.

This chain links TRBV28 with TRBJ2-1; 12 bases are a match to TRBD1. Looked up from germline, CDR1 is MDHEN and CDR2 is SYDVKM. This CDR3 has 16 residues. V shed 5 bases, J shed 0 bases, and the junction held 2 bases outside the gene matches. DNA for the CDR3: TGTGCCAGCAGTCGGGACAGGGGGCGCTCCTACAATGAGCAGTTCTTC. Translating it yields CASSRDRGRSYNEQFF.

This clone is a singleton in its sample. The J gene is TRBJ2-3, the V gene TRBV21-1; TRBD2 is the table's D call, not checked against the DNA. TRBV21-1 is a pseudogene. The CDR3 sequence is 15 residues long. The CDR3 DNA reads TGTGCCAGCAGCAATCTAGCGGTTTACACAGATACGCAGTATTTT. Amino acids: CASSNLAVYTDTQYF.

The V and J genes are TRBV9 and TRBJ2-3, with 14 bases aligning to TRBD2. Germline CDR1 SGDLS, CDR2 YYNGEE. The CDR3 has 17 amino acids. The trim removed 4 bases at V and 4 bases at J, leaving 8 bases unmatched. CDR3 amino acids: CASSPGLAGGSADTQYF. CDR3 nucleotides: TGTGCCAGCAGCCCTGGACTAGCGGGAGGATCGGCAGATACGCAGTATTTT.

This clone was observed a single time. This chain uses TRBV6-1 with TRBJ2-7, with 9 bases aligning to TRBD2. V lost 5 bases and J lost 5; bases outside the gene matches: 10. Germline V gene sequence: CDR1 MNHNS, CDR2 SASEGT. The length of the CDR3 is 15 residues. The CDR3 sequence is CASSSLAGVVDEQYF. The DNA for the CDR3 is TGTGCCAGCAGTTCCTTAGCGGGAGTGGTAGACGAGCAGTACTTC.

This clone was recorded at least ten times. The chain couples TRBV27 to TRBJ2-7; the D is unclear. Germline CDR1 and CDR2: MNHEY and SMNVEV (reference sequence). The CDR3 covers 15 residues. Trimming removed 7 bases at V and 6 bases at J, with 22 bases between. The CDR3 region is CASIRYLGFHGEQYF. In DNA form, the CDR3 reads TGTGCCAGCATCCGATACCTTGGGTTCCACGGCGAGCAGTACTTC.

The CDR3 DNA reads TGTGCCAGCAGTCAGGGGGAATTTGGTGGCTACACCTTC. Its protein product is CASSQGEFGGYTF. The V gene is TRBV28, the J gene TRBJ1-2; 7 nucleotides align to TRBD1. Trimming cost V 5 bases and J 7 bases; bases outside gene matches: 7. Germline V lookup: CDR1 MDHEN, CDR2 SYDVKM. This CDR3 has 13 amino acids.

The genes are TRBV27 and TRBJ2-3; D possibly corresponds to TRBD1 (5 bases). This CDR3 spans 17 amino acids. Germline V CDR1 and CDR2: MNHEY, SMNVEV (reference sequence). V shed 2 bases and J shed 0 bases, with 15 bases lying between them. CDR3 region: CASSLLGQPKSTDTQYF. Written as DNA, the CDR3 is TGTGCCAGCAGTTTACTTGGACAACCAAAAAGCACAGATACGCAGTATTTT.

This chain joins TRBV28 and TRBJ2-7, with 11 bases identical to TRBD2. CDR3 size: 20 residues. CDR1 and CDR2 from the germline V gene are MDHEN and SYDVKM. J was trimmed by 7 bases and V by 3 bases; bases with no gene match: 23. The CDR3 DNA reads as TGTGCCAGCAGTTTCCTGCACATGACTAGCGGGACCCCGTCGGGGTGGGAGCAGTACTTC. It is translated as CASSFLHMTSGTPSGWEQYF.

The genes are TRBV28 and TRBJ1-5, with a weak D call TRBD1 (6 bases). The CDR3 totals 13 residues. From germline, CDR1 is MDHEN and CDR2 SYDVKM. Trimming removed 10 bases from V and 7 bases from J, with 17 bases in between. CDR3 sequence (DNA): TGTGCCACCATATTGGGGGCGCAGCAGCCCCAGCATTTT. Translated, it gives CATILGAQQPQHF.

This clone was seen ten or more times. Other DNA sequences in the sample encode the same CDR3. V is TRBV5-1 and J is TRBJ2-2, with 7 bases aligning to TRBD2. The germline V gene encodes CDR1 SGHRS and CDR2 YFSETQ. V gave up 0 bases and J gave up 8 bases; unmatched junction bases: 10. The CDR3 consists of 16 residues. CDR3 sequence reads: CASSLGLARGSGELFF. As DNA, the CDR3 is TGCGCCAGCAGCTTGGGACTAGCTCGGGGATCGGGGGAGCTGTTTTTT.

This sequence joins TRBV29-1 and TRBJ2-1; 9 bases align to TRBD2. The CDR3 spans 15 residues. Germline V gene lookup returns CDR1 SQVTM and CDR2 ANQGSEA. V was clipped by 6 bases and J by 4 bases; unmatched bases: 10. CDR3 region: CSVNPGLAGYNEQFF. In DNA, the CDR3 is TGCAGCGTCAACCCGGGACTAGCTGGTTACAATGAGCAGTTCTTC.

This chain links TRBV7-9 with TRBJ1-1; 12 bases agree with TRBD1. The V segment lost 0 bases and the J segment 1 base; nucleotides outside the gene matches: 3. The CDR3 is 17 amino acids. Germline V gene data show CDR1 as SEHNR and CDR2 as FQNEAQ (reference sequence). CDR3 sequence: CASSLAPGQGANTEAFF. In DNA, the CDR3 is TGTGCCAGCAGCTTAGCGCCGGGACAGGGGGCGAACACTGAAGCTTTCTTT.

This clone was seen once. The chain links TRBV15 to TRBJ1-1; maybe TRBD1 (5 bases). This CDR3 has 15 residues. V lost 0 bases to trimming and J lost 0 bases, with 8 bases between them. CDR1 and CDR2 (germline): LNHNV, YYDKDF (reference sequence). The CDR3 bases are TGTGCCACCAGCAGAGATCGGGGGATGAACACTGAAGCTTTCTTT. Amino acids: CATSRDRGMNTEAFF.

The rearrangement joins TRBV5-1 to TRBJ2-1; possibly TRBD1 for D (6 bases). Germline assignment: CDR1 SGHRS and CDR2 YFSETQ. This CDR3 has 15 residues. The V gene lost 0 bases and the J gene lost 3 bases, with 10 bases spanning the gap. As DNA, the CDR3 is TGCGCCAGCAGCTTGGAACAGGGTGGCTACAATGAGCAGTTCTTC. This sequence encodes CASSLEQGGYNEQFF.

In DNA form, the CDR3 reads TGCGCCAGCAGCTACGGGACAGGGTTTGGAGAGACCCAGTACTTC. Protein: CASSYGTGFGETQYF. This chain uses TRBV5-1 with TRBJ2-5; 9 bases agree with TRBD1. V lost 3 bases, J lost 4 bases, and 7 bases stayed unmatched. CDR1 SGHRS and CDR2 YFSETQ come from the germline V gene. CDR3 length: 15 amino acids.

J is TRBJ2-2 and V is TRBV5-4; no reliable D call. CDR3 length: 16 residues. Trimming cost V 2 bases and J 0 bases, with 11 bases left between them. Per germline, CDR1 SGHNT and CDR2 YYREEE (reference sequence). The CDR3 nucleotides read TGTGCCAGCAGCTTAAATTCGGCAGCGAACACCGGGGAGCTGTTTTTT. Protein product: CASSLNSAANTGELFF.

V gene TRBV5-1 combines with J gene TRBJ2-2; possible D gene TRBD2, 6 bases. CDR3 length: 15 residues. Per the germline V gene, CDR1 is SGHRS and CDR2 is YFSETQ. V lost 1 base and J 5 bases, leaving 12 bases between the germline ends. CDR3 in DNA: TGCGCCAGCAGCTTGACGCCAGGGAGGACCGGGGAGCTGTTTTTT. Amino acids: CASSLTPGRTGELFF. Full variable domain (outside the CDR3, taken from reference TRBV5-1 and TRBJ2-2): KAGVTQTPRYLIKTRGQQVTLSCSPISGHRSVSWYQQTPGQGLQFLFEYFSETQRNKGNFPGRFSGRQFSNSRSEMNVSTLELGDSALYLCASSLTPGRTGELFFGEGSRLTVL.

This clone was counted between two and nine times. This rearrangement joins TRBV7-9 to TRBJ1-3; D remains unclear. Looked up from germline, CDR1 is SEHNR and CDR2 is FQNEAQ (reference sequence). CDR3 size: 12 residues. Trimming pared 1 base from V and 5 bases from J, leaving 3 bases between. The CDR3 sequence: CASSLDRNTIYF. The CDR3 region has the DNA TGTGCCAGCAGCTTAGACCGAAACACCATATATTTT.

The V and J genes are TRBV5-1 and TRBJ2-5; D may correspond to TRBD1 or TRBD2 (5 bases each). Germline CDR1 is SGHRS and CDR2 is YFSETQ. The CDR3 consists of 15 residues. V shed 0 bases and J shed 1 base, with 10 bases lying between them. The CDR3 protein is CASSLVGTTQETQYF. The CDR3 DNA reads as TGCGCCAGCAGCTTGGTTGGGACGACCCAAGAGACCCAGTACTTC.

This clone showed up many times. The chain carries TRBV7-2 and TRBJ1-2; D unresolved. CDR1 and CDR2 (germline): SGHTA, FQGNSA. This CDR3 is 13 amino acids long. The V end lost 7 bases, the J end lost 8 bases, and 17 bases lay between the germline ends. The CDR3 here is CASTEDPLGGYTF. CDR3 sequence (DNA): TGTGCCAGCACCGAAGACCCTCTGGGGGGCTACACCTTC.

This clone was counted many times. The V call is TRBV28, the J call TRBJ1-4; D possibly corresponds to TRBD1 (6 bases). V dropped 7 bases and J dropped 7 bases, with 19 bases sitting between them. This CDR3 has 15 residues. Germline V gene sequence: CDR1 MDHEN, CDR2 SYDVKM. CDR3 nucleotide sequence: TGTGCCAGCAACCTCAACGGGCAGGGGAGTGAAAAACTGTTTTTT. Translating gives CASNLNGQGSEKLFF.

The chain carries TRBV7-2 and TRBJ2-2; D remains unclear. Looked up from germline, CDR1 is SGHTA and CDR2 is FQGNSA. This CDR3 region has 13 residues. The ends were cut back, 3 bases at V and 5 bases at J, with 7 bases in the middle. CDR3 amino acids: CASSFYPTGELFF. The CDR3 nucleotides are TGTGCCAGCAGCTTTTACCCTACCGGGGAGCTGTTTTTT.

The gene calls are TRBV15 and TRBJ2-3; the match to TRBD2 covers 9 bases. The J segment lost 4 bases and the V segment lost 0 bases, leaving 2 bases of the junction unmatched. The CDR3 consists of 15 residues. The germline V gene has CDR1 LNHNV and CDR2 YYDKDF (reference sequence). The CDR3 sequence is CATSRDGTSPDTQYF. The CDR3 bases are TGTGCCACCAGCAGAGATGGGACTAGCCCAGATACGCAGTATTTT.

The rearrangement uses TRBV29-1 and TRBJ1-1; unclear D gene. CDR1 and CDR2 (germline): SQVTM, ANQGSEA. The CDR3 consists of 12 residues. In DNA form, the CDR3 reads TGCAGTGCCCTTCCGGTGAACACTGAAGCTTTCTTT. It yields the protein CSALPVNTEAFF. Together with reference TRBV29-1 and TRBJ1-1, the CDR3 gives the full variable domain: SAVISQKPSRDICQRGTSLTIQCQVDSQVTMMFWYRQQPGQSLTLIATANQGSEATYESGFVIDKFPISRPNLTFSTLTVSNMSPEDSSIYLCSALPVNTEAFFGQGTRLTVV.

A few counts support this clone. The rearrangement joins TRBV18 to TRBJ1-1; 7 bases are shared with TRBD1. V trimming: 0 bases; J trimming: 4 bases; junction bases outside the gene matches: 2. The CDR3 extends over 14 amino acids. The germline V gene has CDR1 KGHSH and CDR2 LQKENI. The CDR3 is CASSPPYRGTEAFF. Written as DNA, the CDR3 is TGTGCCAGCTCACCACCCTACAGGGGCACTGAAGCTTTCTTT.